This is a list of T cell receptor beta chains from one sample in a study of follicular helper T cells after annual influenza vaccination. The repertoire was sequenced with immunoSEQ multiplex PCR; TCRdb's copy has only in-frame clones and lacks some. Among 8,000 to 8,500 clones listed, around 82% were seen once. The sample consisted of CXCR5+ CD38- circulating T follicular helper cells from blood, taken on the day of influenza vaccination. Source of these receptors: an adult who received the influenza vaccine. Both conserved end residues are part of each CDR3. Fields, in order: clone size, J gene, V gene, D gene, CDR3 DNA, CDR3 protein. D genes are given only for firm matches. Clone size is given for some rows only: seen once, a few or many times, or a class if the clone is expanded.

-	TRBJ2-5	TRBV19	-	TGTGCCAGTAAAATGACAGAACAAGAGACCCAGTACTTC	CASKMTEQETQYF
-	TRBJ1-5	TRBV7-9	TRBD1	TGTGCCAGCAGCTTCACAGGGGTCCAGCCCCAGCATTTT	CASSFTGVQPQHF
few	TRBJ1-4	TRBV6-5	TRBD1	TGTGCCAGCGGGACAGGGTCAAATTCGGCTGAAAAACTGTTTTTT	CASGTGSNSAEKLFF
once	TRBJ2-2	TRBV2	TRBD2	TGTGCCAGCATTGCAGGCGGGAGGACCGGGGAGCTGTTTTTT	CASIAGGRTGELFF
-	TRBJ2-7	TRBV18	-	TGTGCCAGCTCACCACCTCCAGGGGTCAACGAGCAGTACTTC	CASSPPPGVNEQYF
-	TRBJ2-5	TRBV5-1	-	TGCGCCAGCAGCTTGGTGGGACAACAAGAGACCCAGTACTTC	CASSLVGQQETQYF
-	TRBJ1-1	TRBV2	TRBD1	TGTGCCAGCAGAGGGGACAGGGGCACTGAAGCTTTCTTT	CASRGDRGTEAFF
-	TRBJ2-3	TRBV9	-	TGTGCCAGCAGCGTAGGGCTAGACGGCCAACATACGCAGTATTTT	CASSVGLDGQHTQYF
-	TRBJ2-5	TRBV2	-	TGTGCCAGCCTTGCGAATAGTGGGGCCCAGTACTTC	CASLANSGAQYF
-	TRBJ1-4	TRBV6-1	-	TGTGCCAGCAGGTCGCACTCTTTAGGGGATGAAAAACTGTTTTTT	CASRSHSLGDEKLFF